These 6 T cell receptor beta chains came from one sample sequenced in a study of graft-versus-host responses after intestinal transplantation. These receptors lack a known antigen. The data were produced by immunoSEQ multiplex PCR, yet TCRdb's version contains in-frame clones alone and is incomplete. Here the sample spans tens of thousands of clones, around 90% being singletons. The sequencing used unstimulated CD4+ T cells sorted from spleen or lymph node cells, collected before intestinal transplant. Receptor source: a human donor who received an intestinal transplant.

The chain joins TRBV5-4 to TRBJ1-2, with 7 bases matching TRBD1. Germline CDR1 is SGHNT and CDR2 is YYREEE (reference sequence). This CDR3 contains 14 residues. V lost 1 base, J lost 6 bases, and 6 bases stayed unmatched. The CDR3 loop is CASSLRYRGNGYTF. CDR3 DNA sequence: TGTGCCAGCAGCTTGAGATACAGGGGCAATGGCTACACCTTC.

This chain links TRBV5-4 with TRBJ2-2; D not resolved. The CDR3 contains 12 residues. Germline CDR1 SGHNT, CDR2 YYREEE (reference sequence). Between the trimmed V and J ends, which lost 1 base and 7 bases, there was a span of 5 bases. In DNA, the CDR3 is TGTGCCAGCAGCTTGTCGGGCGGGGAGCTGTTTTTT. It specifies CASSLSGGELFF. The full variable domain, completed using reference TRBV5-4 and TRBJ2-2, is ETGVTQSPTHLIKTRGQQVTLRCSSQSGHNTVSWYQQALGQGPQFIFQYYREEENGRGNFPPRFSGLQFPNYSSELNVNALELDDSALYLCASSLSGGELFFGEGSRLTVL.

The V gene is TRBV30, the J gene TRBJ2-4, with unresolved D. With 3 bases removed from V and 0 bases from J, the gap between germline ends came to 18 bases. Germline V gene sequence: CDR1 GTSNPN, CDR2 SVGIG (reference sequence). This CDR3 contains 17 residues. The CDR3 is CAWRRALGTVAKNIQYF. The CDR3 DNA is TGTGCCTGGAGAAGGGCCCTGGGAACCGTAGCCAAAAACATTCAGTACTTC.

The chain couples TRBV4-1 to TRBJ2-1, with 11 bases fitting TRBD2. The junction had 4 bases not matched to a gene; V was cut back by 0 bases and J by 3 bases. The length of the CDR3 is 17 residues. CDR1 and CDR2 (germline): MGHRA, YSYEKL. The CDR3 DNA reads as TGCGCCAGCAGCCAAGAAAGAGGACTAGCGGGCTACAATGAGCAGTTCTTC. Its translation is CASSQERGLAGYNEQFF.

The chain is built from TRBV6-1 and TRBJ2-7, with D tentatively TRBD1 or TRBD2 (5 bases each). This CDR3 comprises 11 residues. Deletions cut 5 bases from V and 9 bases from J, with 11 bases between. From germline, CDR1 is MNHNS and CDR2 SASEGT. The CDR3 loop is CASSYPGRQYF. CDR3 coding DNA: TGTGCCAGCAGTTACCCAGGGAGGCAGTACTTC.

The CDR3 spells CAWNRGGGRGNQPQHF. The DNA of the CDR3 is TGTGCCTGGAACCGAGGGGGGGGACGTGGCAATCAGCCCCAGCATTTT. The V call is TRBV30, the J call TRBJ1-5, with D perhaps TRBD1 (6 bases). The CDR3 has 16 amino acids. Germline values: CDR1 GTSNPN, CDR2 SVGIG (reference sequence). V dropped 4 bases and J dropped 2 bases, with 18 bases sitting between them.